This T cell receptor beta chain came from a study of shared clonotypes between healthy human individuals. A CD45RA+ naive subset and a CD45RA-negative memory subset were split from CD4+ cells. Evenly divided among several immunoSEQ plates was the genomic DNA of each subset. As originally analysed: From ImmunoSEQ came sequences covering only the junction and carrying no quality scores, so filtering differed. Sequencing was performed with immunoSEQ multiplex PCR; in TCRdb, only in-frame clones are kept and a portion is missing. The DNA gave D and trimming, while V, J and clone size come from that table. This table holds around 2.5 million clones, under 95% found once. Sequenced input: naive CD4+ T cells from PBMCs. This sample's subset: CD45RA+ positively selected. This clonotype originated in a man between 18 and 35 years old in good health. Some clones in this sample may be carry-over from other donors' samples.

The CDR3 DNA sequence: TGTGCCAGCAGTACCTCGGGGACAGCATTAAACATTCAGTACTTC. It is translated as CASSTSGTALNIQYF. The chain has TRBV28 and TRBJ2-4; TRBD1 aligns across 7 bases. Per germline, CDR1 MDHEN and CDR2 SYDVKM. The CDR3 has 15 amino acids. Losses at the gene ends were 5 bases for V and 6 bases for J; bases not matched to a gene: 10.